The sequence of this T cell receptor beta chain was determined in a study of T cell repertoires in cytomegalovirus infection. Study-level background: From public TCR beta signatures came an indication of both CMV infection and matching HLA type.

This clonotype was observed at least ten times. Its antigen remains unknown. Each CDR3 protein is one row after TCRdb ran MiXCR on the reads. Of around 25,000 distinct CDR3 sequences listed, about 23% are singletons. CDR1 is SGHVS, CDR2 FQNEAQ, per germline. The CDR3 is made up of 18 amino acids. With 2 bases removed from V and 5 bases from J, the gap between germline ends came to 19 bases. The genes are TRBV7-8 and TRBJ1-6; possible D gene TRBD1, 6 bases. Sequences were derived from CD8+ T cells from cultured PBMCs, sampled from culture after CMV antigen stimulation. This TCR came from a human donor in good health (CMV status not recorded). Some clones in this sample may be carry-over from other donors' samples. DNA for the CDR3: TGTGCCAGCAGCTTACTCACTCTCTGGACAGAAGATAATTCACCCCTCCACTTT. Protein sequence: CASSLLTLWTEDNSPLHF.